This is a list of T cell receptor beta chains from one sample in a study of shared clonotypes between healthy human individuals. Produced via immunoSEQ multiplex PCR; TCRdb's table is partial and in-frame only. This repertoire shows about 2.3 million clones, 80% to 95% found once; its top ten account for 0.3% to 0.4%. The sequenced material came from naive CD4+ T cells from PBMCs. The receptors originated from a young man in good health. Some clones in this sample may be carry-over from other donors' samples. Both conserved end residues are part of each CDR3. D genes are given only for firm matches. Some rows mark clone size as missing; the rest say once, few, many or name a class of expanded clone.

abundance	v_gene	d_gene	j_gene	CDR3nt	CDR3aa
once	TRBV2	TRBD1	TRBJ2-7	TGTGCCAGCACCCGGGACAGGTACGAGCAGTACTTC	CASTRDRYEQYF
NA	TRBV19	NA	TRBJ1-2	TGTGCCAGTAGTATTACCGCCTTCCCACGCGGCTACACCTTC	CASSITAFPRGYTF
NA	TRBV28	NA	TRBJ1-5	TGTGCCAGCAGACTCTCGTGGGTGGCAGGGTTAAATCAGCCCCAGCATTTT	CASRLSWVAGLNQPQHF
NA	TRBV18	NA	TRBJ1-5	TGTGCCAGCTCACCACTTAGGGGGACTCAGCCCCAGCATTTT	CASSPLRGTQPQHF
NA	TRBV19	TRBD2	TRBJ2-7	TGTGCCAGTAGTTCCCAGCGGGGTTCCTACGAGCAGTACTTC	CASSSQRGSYEQYF
once	TRBV4-2	TRBD2	TRBJ2-2	TGTGCCAGCAGCCCTCGGACTAGCGGGAGTTCGTACGGGGAGCTGTTTTTT	CASSPRTSGSSYGELFF
NA	TRBV28	TRBD2	TRBJ2-7	TGTGCCAGCAGTGGGGGGGTCCCCTACGAGCAGTACTTC	CASSGGVPYEQYF
once	TRBV6-6	NA	TRBJ2-3	TGTGCCAGCAGTTACGGAGGGGCCACAGATACGCAGTATTTT	CASSYGGATDTQYF
NA	TRBV5-1	NA	TRBJ2-3	TGCGCCAGCAGCTTAGGGGGGTTTGACGCAGATACGCAGTATTTT	CASSLGGFDADTQYF
NA	TRBV2	NA	TRBJ2-3	TGTGCCAGCAGTGTAGGGTCAAGCACAGATACGCAGTATTTT	CASSVGSSTDTQYF
NA	TRBV9	TRBD1	TRBJ2-7	TGTGCCAGCAGCGTAGGGGGCAGGGGGAACGAGCAGTACTTC	CASSVGGRGNEQYF
NA	TRBV6-1	NA	TRBJ1-2	TGTGCCAGCAGCGGGGGGTCAGGGTTCGGCTACACCTTC	CASSGGSGFGYTF
NA	TRBV6-1	NA	TRBJ2-7	TGTGCCAGCAGTGAATGGTCCTACGAGCAGTACTTC	CASSEWSYEQYF
NA	TRBV7-2	NA	TRBJ1-1	TGTGCCAGCAGCTGGGGCAGGGCTAAGGACACTGAAGCTTTCTTT	CASSWGRAKDTEAFF
NA	TRBV5-4	NA	TRBJ2-1	TGTGCCAGCAGCCGGCTCGGTGAGCAGTTCTTC	CASSRLGEQFF
few	TRBV11-2	TRBD1	TRBJ2-3	TGTGCCAGCAGCCCCCGACAGGGCAGCACAGATACGCAGTATTTT	CASSPRQGSTDTQYF
NA	TRBV6-1	NA	TRBJ1-1	TGTGCCAGCAGTGGCCAGGGGCGGATTACTGAAGCTTTCTTT	CASSGQGRITEAFF
NA	TRBV30	TRBD1	TRBJ1-2	TGTGCCTGGGGAAGAGGGGGCGTCGGTAACTATGGCTACACCTTC	CAWGRGGVGNYGYTF
NA	TRBV28	NA	TRBJ2-7	TGTGCCAGCAGGAGGGGGACGGAGAGCTCCTACGAGCAGTACTTC	CASRRGTESSYEQYF
NA	TRBV19	TRBD1	TRBJ1-2	TGTGCCGGGAGAAGACAGGGCAACTATGGCTACACCTTC	CAGRRQGNYGYTF
NA	TRBV5-1	NA	TRBJ2-2	TGCGCCAGCAGCGAAGGACAGCCAGGACATGCGGGGGAGCTGTTTTTT	CASSEGQPGHAGELFF
NA	TRBV7-6	TRBD2	TRBJ2-2	TGTGCCAGCAGCCCCCTAGCGGGAAACACCGGGGAGCTGTTTTTT	CASSPLAGNTGELFF
NA	TRBV5-1	NA	TRBJ2-7	TGCGCCAGCAGCCTCGTTGCAGGGACCTCCTACGAGCAGTACTTC	CASSLVAGTSYEQYF
NA	TRBV27	NA	TRBJ1-1	TGTGCCAGCAGTTTTCGTTGGGGGAGGTTAGGGGCTTTCTTT	CASSFRWGRLGAFF
once	TRBV6-4	TRBD2	TRBJ2-1	TGTGCCAGCAGTGACTCGACCCTAGCGGGTAGGACCAACAATGAGCAGTTCTTC	CASSDSTLAGRTNNEQFF